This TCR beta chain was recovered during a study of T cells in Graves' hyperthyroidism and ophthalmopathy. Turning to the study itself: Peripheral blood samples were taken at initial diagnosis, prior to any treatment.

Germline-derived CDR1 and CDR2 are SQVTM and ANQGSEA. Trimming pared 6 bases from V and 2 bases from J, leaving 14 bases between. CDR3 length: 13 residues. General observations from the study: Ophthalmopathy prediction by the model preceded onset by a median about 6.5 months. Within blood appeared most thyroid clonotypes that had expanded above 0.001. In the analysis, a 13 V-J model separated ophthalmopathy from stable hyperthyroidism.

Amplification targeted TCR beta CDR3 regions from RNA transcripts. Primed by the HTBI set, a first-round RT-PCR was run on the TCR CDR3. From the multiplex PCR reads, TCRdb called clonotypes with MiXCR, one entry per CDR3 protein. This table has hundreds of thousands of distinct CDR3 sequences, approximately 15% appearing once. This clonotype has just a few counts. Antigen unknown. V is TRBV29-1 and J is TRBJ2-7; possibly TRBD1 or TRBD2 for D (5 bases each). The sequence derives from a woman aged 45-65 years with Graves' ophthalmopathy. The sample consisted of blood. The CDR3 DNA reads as TGCAGCGTAAGGGGACGGGCGACCTACGAGCAGTACTTC. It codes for CSVRGRATYEQYF.